This is a list of T cell receptor beta chains from one sample in a study of blood T cell repertoires in COVID-19. Method: immunoSEQ multiplex PCR; TCRdb's copy keeps in-frame clones and lacks some. The sample lists some 340,000 clones, 83% occurring once. Sequencing was carried out using peripheral blood. The receptors were gathered from a man between 25 and 39 years old with active or convalescent COVID-19. The CDR3 runs from the conserved cysteine through the conserved F or W. The D gene is left open where the match is weak. A row's size may be missing; if present it is once, few, many or a size class.

J	size	V	D	CDR3	DNA
TRBJ1-1	few	TRBV7-2	NA	CASSQGLYTEAFF	TGTGCCAGCAGCCAGGGTTTGTACACTGAAGCTTTCTTT
TRBJ2-5	NA	TRBV5-8	NA	CASSLGRSRETQYF	TGTGCCAGCAGCTTAGGGAGGTCCCGAGAGACCCAGTACTTC
TRBJ2-6	once	TRBV16	NA	CASSQSNSGANVLTF	TGTGCCAGCAGCCAATCCAACTCTGGGGCCAACGTCCTGACTTTC
TRBJ1-1	NA	TRBV13	TRBD1	CASSGPQGGPEAFF	TGTGCCAGCAGCGGCCCGCAGGGGGGCCCTGAAGCTTTCTTT
TRBJ2-3	NA	TRBV27	TRBD2	CASSLGGSSDTQYF	TGTGCCAGCAGTTTAGGCGGGAGCTCAGATACGCAGTATTTT
TRBJ1-3	NA	TRBV10-3	NA	CAISDLRASGNTIYF	TGTGCCATCAGTGACTTGAGGGCCTCTGGAAACACCATATATTTT
TRBJ2-2	NA	TRBV7-6	NA	CASSLDVTPNTGELFF	TGTGCCAGCAGCTTAGATGTGACTCCAAACACCGGGGAGCTGTTTTTT
TRBJ2-3	NA	TRBV7-2	TRBD2	CASSLVGGSNTDTQYF	TGTGCCAGCAGCTTAGTTGGCGGGAGTAACACAGATACGCAGTATTTT
TRBJ1-6	NA	TRBV19	TRBD1	CASSSLGDRGRSPLHF	TGTGCCAGTAGCTCCCTGGGAGACAGGGGACGATCACCCCTCCACTTT
TRBJ1-3	NA	TRBV7-8	NA	CASSLEGSVGNTIYF	TGTGCCAGCAGCTTAGAGGGGTCGGTTGGAAACACCATATATTTT
TRBJ2-1	NA	TRBV6-5	TRBD2	CASSRLAGRSEQFF	TGTGCCAGCAGTAGACTAGCGGGAAGGAGTGAGCAGTTCTTC
TRBJ2-3	NA	TRBV4-3	TRBD2	CASSQDPSGGAVDTQYF	TGCGCCAGCAGCCAAGACCCTAGCGGGGGGGCAGTGGATACGCAGTATTTT
TRBJ1-5	NA	TRBV7-9	NA	CASSSTGKRNQPQHF	TGTGCCAGCAGCTCAACCGGCAAGCGAAATCAGCCCCAGCATTTT
TRBJ1-5	NA	TRBV6-5	NA	CASSRNRDSNQPQHF	TGTGCCAGCAGTAGAAACAGGGATAGCAATCAGCCCCAGCATTTT
TRBJ2-7	NA	TRBV4-2	TRBD2	CASSQEASGYGEQYF	TGTGCCAGCAGCCAAGAAGCTAGCGGGTATGGCGAGCAGTACTTC
TRBJ2-7	once	TRBV29-1	TRBD1	CSVEIRDRPYEQYF	TGCAGCGTCGAAATCCGGGACAGACCCTACGAGCAGTACTTC
TRBJ1-2	NA	TRBV13	NA	CASSRGPVRGGYTF	TGTGCCAGCAGCCGCGGTCCAGTTAGGGGTGGCTACACCTTC
TRBJ1-5	NA	TRBV19	NA	CASSIAQNQPQHF	TGTGCCAGTAGTATAGCCCAGAATCAGCCCCAGCATTTT
TRBJ2-7	NA	TRBV3-1/TRBV3-2	NA	CASSQDRGDNPYEQYF	TGTGCCAGCAGCCAAGACAGGGGAGATAACCCCTACGAGCAGTACTTC
TRBJ1-2	NA	TRBV28	NA	CASSLLSGRTYTF	TGTGCCAGCAGTTTATTGTCAGGGAGGACGTACACCTTC
TRBJ1-5	NA	TRBV28	NA	CASSLGGMDQPQHF	TGTGCCAGCAGTTTGGGGGGTATGGATCAGCCCCAGCATTTT
TRBJ2-2	NA	TRBV5-1	NA	CASSFRGITGELFF	TGCGCCAGCAGCTTCAGAGGGATCACCGGGGAGCTGTTTTTT
TRBJ2-6	few	TRBV4-1	TRBD1	CASSRGQAGSGANVLTF	TGCGCCAGCAGCCGAGGACAGGCCGGGTCTGGGGCCAACGTCCTGACTTTC
TRBJ1-2	NA	TRBV11-3	TRBD1	CASSLDLGTERWGYTF	TGTGCCAGCAGCTTAGACCTCGGGACAGAAAGATGGGGCTACACCTTC
TRBJ2-3	NA	TRBV24-1	NA	CATRDRETDTQYF	TGTGCCACTAGAGATAGGGAGACCGATACGCAGTATTTT
TRBJ1-3	NA	TRBV4-3	TRBD1	CASSAQGGGNTIYF	TGCGCCAGCAGCGCACAGGGGGGGGGAAACACCATATATTTT
TRBJ2-3	NA	TRBV7-3	TRBD1	CASSATDRGESTQYF	TGTGCCAGCAGCGCCACGGACAGGGGGGAGAGTACGCAGTATTTT